This entry describes one T cell receptor beta chain. This record belongs to a study of blood T cell repertoires in COVID-19. Some clones are missing from TCRdb's copy, which holds only in-frame ones; the method was immunoSEQ multiplex PCR. The sample contains about 500,000 clones, roughly 89% of which appear only once. The CDR3 sequence is 14 residues long. Germline lookup yields CDR1 LGHDT and CDR2 YNNKEL (reference sequence). V was shortened by 0 bases and J by 4 bases, with 7 bases between the two germline ends. The V and J genes are TRBV3-1 (or the pseudogene TRBV3-2) and TRBJ2-1, with TRBD1 as a possible D gene (5 bases). The source is a woman in her forties or fifties with COVID-19, enrolled during active disease. The sample was peripheral blood. This CDR3 reads CASSQDRGYNEQFF. The CDR3 nucleotides are TGTGCCAGCAGCCAAGATAGGGGTTACAATGAGCAGTTCTTC.